This entry features one T cell receptor (beta chain) sequence. Methods used by the authors: Estimation of nucleated cell counts was performed using reference gene primer amplification. The method was immunoSEQ multiplex PCR; TCRdb's version includes in-frame clones alone and lacks a portion of them. That table is the source of V, J and clone size, and D and trimming were worked out from the DNA. The sample shows roughly 400,000 clones, roughly 87% of them seen only once. This CDR3 is built from 17 residues. Germline-derived CDR1 and CDR2 are GTSNPN and SVGIG (reference sequence). V lost 1 base to trimming and J lost 0 bases; unmatched junction nucleotides: 6. This entry comes from a study of blood T cell repertoires in COVID-19. Study at large: Sources were T cells, B-cell-depleted T cells, or PBMCs; the material itself was cDNA or gDNA.

Donors were grouped by their self-reported clinical history. Cohort 3 recovered donors had two negative PCRs, clearance, or symptom resolution. The clonotype was recovered from a man aged 18 to 30 who had recovered from COVID-19. Material for sequencing was PBMCs or T cells enriched from blood (not recorded which). This chain connects TRBV30 to TRBJ1-5, with 10 bases identical to TRBD1. In DNA, the CDR3 is TGTGCCTGGAGTGCGGGGACAGGGGTTTATAGCAATCAGCCCCAGCATTTT. This sequence encodes CAWSAGTGVYSNQPQHF.